The 27 T cell receptor beta chains listed next were all sequenced from one sample in a study of CD8 T cells in ankylosing spondylitis. TCRdb redid the calling of the 5' RACE reads with MiXCR, one entry per CDR3 protein. The table has around 300,000 distinct CDR3 sequences, about a fifth seen once. Sequencing was carried out using blood, either unsorted or a sorted T cell fraction (not recorded which). These TCRs come from a female donor with ankylosing spondylitis or in good health (not recorded which).

This clonotype was detected a few times. The genes are TRBV20-1 and TRBJ2-2; 10 bases are a match to TRBD1. CDR1 and CDR2 (germline): DFQATT, SNEGSKA (reference sequence). V was clipped by 8 bases and J by 4 bases; unmatched bases: 7. The CDR3 is 14 amino acids. CDR3 sequence reads: CSSRQGAGTGELFF. The CDR3 DNA sequence: TGCAGTTCGCGACAGGGGGCGGGCACCGGGGAGCTGTTTTTT.

The chain joins TRBV29-1 to TRBJ2-3; D is possibly TRBD2 (7 bases). V gave up 7 bases and J gave up 4 bases, with 12 bases separating them. Per germline, CDR1 SQVTM and CDR2 ANQGSEA. The CDR3 consists of 12 residues. CDR3 nucleotides: TGCAGCGGAGAGGGGGGGGCAGATACGCAGTATTTT. Amino acid sequence: CSGEGGADTQYF.

The chain couples TRBV7-6 to TRBJ1-1; 7 bases map to TRBD1. The germline V gene has CDR1 SGHVS and CDR2 FNYEAQ. CDR3 length: 14 residues. The V gene end was trimmed by 6 bases and the J gene end by 1 base; junction bases not matched to a gene: 5. The DNA of the CDR3 is TGTGCCAGCAGATTCTGGACAGGGAACACTGAAGCTTTCTTT. This codes for CASRFWTGNTEAFF. The full variable domain, rest sourced from reference TRBV7-6 and TRBJ1-1, is GAGVSQSPRYKVTKRGQDVALRCDPISGHVSLYWYRQALGQGPEFLTYFNYEAQQDKSGLPNDRFSAERPEGSISTLTIQRTEQRDSAMYRCASRFWTGNTEAFFGQGTRLTVV.

The chain recombines TRBV10-3 with TRBJ2-1, with D maybe TRBD1 (6 bases). The CDR3 extends over 13 amino acids. The V end lost 6 bases, the J end lost 4 bases, and 10 bases lay between the germline ends. The germline V gene encodes CDR1 ENHRY and CDR2 SYGVKD. The CDR3 reads CAIRADSYNEQFF. In DNA, the CDR3 is TGTGCCATCAGGGCGGACAGTTACAATGAGCAGTTCTTC.

This clonotype was detected only once. V gene TRBV5-5 combines with J gene TRBJ2-5, with TRBD2 as a possible D gene (6 bases). The CDR3 loop spans 17 amino acids. V lost 4 bases to trimming and J lost 4 bases, with 23 bases between them. The germline V gene has CDR1 SGHKS and CDR2 YYEKEE (reference sequence). CDR3 DNA sequence: TGTGCCAGCAGCGCCGCGGGGCAGGGCGTCTGGGGAGAGACCCAGTACTTC. The encoded protein is CASSAAGQGVWGETQYF. The entire variable domain, with the rest obtained from reference TRBV5-5 and TRBJ2-5, is as follows: DAGVTQSPTHLIKTRGQQVTLRCSPISGHKSVSWYQQVLGQGPQFIFQYYEKEERGRGNFPDRFSARQFPNYSSELNVNALLLGDSALYLCASSAAGQGVWGETQYFGPGTRLLVL.

The chain employs TRBV7-2 and TRBJ1-6; D gene ambiguous. The length of the CDR3 is 12 residues. Germline CDR1 SGHTA, CDR2 FQGNSA. Deletions cut 3 bases from V and 9 bases from J, with 6 bases between. CDR3 protein: CASSFFGSPLHF. For the CDR3, the DNA is TGTGCCAGCAGCTTTTTCGGTTCACCCCTCCACTTT.

This CDR3 is CASSPQPQLQFF. CDR3 sequence (DNA): TGTGCCAGCTCACCACAACCGCAATTGCAGTTCTTC. The chain employs TRBV18 and TRBJ2-1; D gene uncertain. V was shortened by 1 base and J by 12 bases, with 10 bases between the two germline ends. Germline V CDR1 and CDR2: KGHSH, LQKENI. This CDR3 has 12 amino acids.

The chain uses TRBV6-5 and TRBJ2-1; TRBD2 agrees at 14 bases. J gave up 10 bases and V 0 bases, and 5 bases lay outside the gene matches. CDR3 length: 16 amino acids. From germline, CDR1 is MNHEY and CDR2 SVGAGI. The CDR3 nucleotides read TGTGCCAGCAGTTACTCGACTAGCGGGAGGGCCCGGGAGCAGTTCTTC. It codes for CASSYSTSGRAREQFF.

This clonotype was observed a few times. The V and J genes are TRBV29-1 and TRBJ2-5; D gene ambiguous. V was pared by 4 bases and J by 1 base, with 4 bases between. The CDR3 sequence is 11 residues long. The germline V gene encodes CDR1 SQVTM and CDR2 ANQGSEA. The CDR3 DNA sequence: TGCAGCGTTGCCAGCCAAGAGACCCAGTACTTC. As protein: CSVASQETQYF.

The chain uses TRBV7-8 and TRBJ2-3, with 8 nucleotides matching TRBD2. Losses at the gene ends were 5 bases for V and 10 bases for J; bases not matched to a gene: 11. This CDR3 has 14 residues. Germline V CDR1 and CDR2: SGHVS, FQNEAQ. CDR3 protein: CASSPRGSGIAQYF. The CDR3 bases are TGTGCCAGCAGCCCCCGGGGTAGCGGGATCGCGCAGTATTTT.

This clonotype showed up just a few times. The chain has TRBV20-1 and TRBJ1-1; D is possibly TRBD1 (6 bases). This CDR3 spans 15 amino acids. Trimming took 1 base from V and 0 from J, leaving 12 bases between them. Germline V gene data show CDR1 as DFQATT and CDR2 as SNEGSKA (reference sequence). CDR3 sequence reads: CSARVVAGVNTEAFF. CDR3 sequence (DNA): TGCAGTGCTAGAGTGGTTGCAGGGGTGAACACTGAAGCTTTCTTT.

The gene calls are TRBV7-2 and TRBJ1-5; the D gene is possibly TRBD1 (6 bases). Germline lookup yields CDR1 SGHTA and CDR2 FQGNSA. V lost 2 bases to trimming and J lost 5 bases, with 7 bases between them. The CDR3 spans 13 residues. The CDR3 DNA follows: TGTGCCAGCAGCTTAAAGGGGGATCAGCCCCAGCATTTT. Its translation is CASSLKGDQPQHF.

The V gene is TRBV24-1, the J gene TRBJ2-7; TRBD1 is a possible D gene (6 bases). There are 14 residues in the CDR3. With 9 bases removed from V and 0 bases from J, the gap between germline ends came to 14 bases. Germline CDR1 KGHDR, CDR2 SFDVKD. The CDR3 loop is CATSTGPPSYEQYF. The CDR3 coding sequence is TGTGCCACCTCGACAGGTCCTCCCTCCTACGAGCAGTACTTC.

The table lists this clonotype with many counts. This chain connects TRBV7-8 to TRBJ2-3, with 15 positions matching TRBD2. The CDR3 loop spans 17 amino acids. CDR1 is SGHVS and CDR2 is FQNEAQ in the germline V gene. V gave up 1 base and J gave up 5 bases; unmatched junction bases: 4. Written as DNA, the CDR3 is TGTGCCAGCAGCTTAGGGAGGACTAGCGGGAGGGAAGATACGCAGTATTTT. This translates into CASSLGRTSGREDTQYF.

This rearrangement joins TRBV12-3 or TRBV12-4 to TRBJ1-1; tentatively, D is TRBD1 (5 bases). The CDR3 covers 15 residues. Trimming left V 5 bases short and J 2 bases short, with 15 bases between. The CDR3 spells CASSPVDQGNTEAFF. In DNA form, the CDR3 reads TGTGCCAGCAGTCCTGTGGATCAGGGTAACACTGAAGCTTTCTTT.

The sample holds a few counts of this clonotype. The chain employs TRBV6-5 and TRBJ1-3; TRBD1 might be the D (5 bases). The CDR3 has 15 amino acids. The V and J ends lost 2 bases and 0 bases respectively, with 8 bases between them. The germline gives CDR1 MNHEY, CDR2 SVGAGI. CDR3 sequence reads: CASSYRGSSGNTIYF. In nucleotides, the CDR3 is TGTGCCAGCAGTTACCGGGGGTCCTCTGGAAACACCATATATTTT.

This CDR3 reads CASSLYGTDTQYF. In DNA, the CDR3 is TGTGCCAGCAGCCTCTACGGCACAGATACGCAGTATTTT. This chain links TRBV3-1 with TRBJ2-3; D is uncertain. Germline CDR1 and CDR2: LGHDT and YNNKEL (reference sequence). CDR3 length equals 13 residues. Trimming removed 4 bases at V and 1 base at J, with 6 bases between.

This clonotype was detected many times. The CDR3 protein is CSVGGEDWGFRYF. The CDR3 DNA is TGCAGCGTTGGAGGGGAGGACTGGGGGTTTAGGTACTTC. The V and J genes are TRBV29-1 and TRBJ2-7, with D possibly TRBD2 on 6 matching bases. The CDR3 runs 13 residues. Per the germline V gene, CDR1 is SQVTM and CDR2 is ANQGSEA. V lost 4 bases and J 12 bases, leaving 22 bases between the germline ends.

Only a few counts were recorded for this clonotype. The V gene is TRBV7-9, the J gene TRBJ1-5, with D possibly matching TRBD1 (5 bases). The CDR3 is 13 amino acids. Germline-derived CDR1 and CDR2 are SEHNR and FQNEAQ (reference sequence). V was trimmed by 1 base and J by 4 bases, leaving 5 bases between them. The CDR3 is CASSLGQNQPQHF. DNA for the CDR3: TGTGCCAGCAGCTTAGGACAGAATCAGCCCCAGCATTTT.

J is TRBJ2-7 and V is TRBV7-2; 9 bases match TRBD2. CDR1 is SGHTA and CDR2 is FQGNSA in the germline V gene. Unmatched junction bases numbered 9, after V lost 0 bases and J lost 3 bases. The CDR3 contains 17 residues. CDR3 region: CASSLAHFSGRFYEQYF. CDR3 bases: TGTGCCAGCAGCTTAGCACACTTTAGCGGGAGATTCTACGAGCAGTACTTC.

V and J are TRBV18 and TRBJ1-5, with D uncertain. This CDR3 contains 15 residues. The ends were cut back, 2 bases at V and 5 bases at J, with 13 bases in the middle. Germline V gene lookup returns CDR1 KGHSH and CDR2 LQKENI. Written as DNA, the CDR3 is TGTGCCAGCTCACCATTTCTGGCGTCCTATCAGCCCCAGCATTTT. Protein product: CASSPFLASYQPQHF. Supplemented by reference TRBV18 and TRBJ1-5, the full variable domain reads NAGVMQNPRHLVRRRGQEARLRCSPMKGHSHVYWYRQLPEEGLKFMVYLQKENIIDESGMPKERFSAEFPKEGPSILRIQQVVRGDSAAYFCASSPFLASYQPQHFGDGTRLSIL.

This rearrangement joins TRBV4-2 to TRBJ2-1; 9 bases match TRBD2. From germline, CDR1 is LGHNA and CDR2 YNFKEQ. CDR3 length: 16 residues. Trimming took 0 bases from V and 6 from J; bases not matched to a gene: 6. The CDR3 sequence: CASSQEKAGGTNEQFF. CDR3 coding DNA: TGTGCCAGCAGCCAAGAGAAAGCGGGAGGAACCAATGAGCAGTTCTTC.

The V and J genes are TRBV30 and TRBJ2-3, with D possibly called TRBD1 or TRBD2 (5 bases each). V was shortened by 0 bases and J by 9 bases, with 13 bases between the two germline ends. Germline loops: CDR1 GTSNPN, CDR2 SVGIG (reference sequence). This CDR3 has 13 amino acids. The CDR3 nucleotides read TGTGCCTGGAGTGTACGAGGGGTAGGAACGCAGTATTTT. Translated: CAWSVRGVGTQYF.

This clonotype has just a few counts. The rearrangement uses TRBV6-1 and TRBJ2-7; maybe TRBD1 (5 bases). The germline V gene has CDR1 MNHNS and CDR2 SASEGT. This CDR3 spans 14 amino acids. This chain's CDR3 is CAVVGWTNSNEQYF. In DNA, the CDR3 is TGTGCAGTTGTGGGGTGGACAAATAGCAACGAGCAGTACTTC.

This clonotype has a count of ten or more. This chain links TRBV10-3 with TRBJ2-5, with 8 bases fitting TRBD2. The CDR3 is 12 residues long. Trimming removed 8 bases from V and 5 bases from J; junction bases left unmatched: 4. From germline, CDR1 is ENHRY and CDR2 SYGVKD. The CDR3 DNA is TGTGCCATCGCGGGGGGAAGGGAGACCCAGTACTTC. Translated: CAIAGGRETQYF.

The chain links TRBV29-1 to TRBJ1-4; the D is unclear. Germline values: CDR1 SQVTM, CDR2 ANQGSEA. The CDR3 spans 10 residues. The V and J ends lost 4 bases and 7 bases respectively, with 4 bases between them. This CDR3 is CSVGSEKLFF. The DNA of the CDR3 is TGCAGCGTTGGAAGTGAAAAACTGTTTTTT. Full variable domain (rest looked up from reference TRBV29-1 and TRBJ1-4): SAVISQKPSRDICQRGTSLTIQCQVDSQVTMMFWYRQQPGQSLTLIATANQGSEATYESGFVIDKFPISRPNLTFSTLTVSNMSPEDSSIYLCSVGSEKLFFGSGTQLSVL.

J is TRBJ1-4 and V is TRBV5-6; no definite D call. This CDR3 region has 11 residues. Trimming removed 2 bases from V and 14 bases from J, with 10 bases in between. Germline V gene data show CDR1 as SGHDT and CDR2 as YYEEEE. CDR3 loop: CASSFGRSLFF. The CDR3 region has the DNA TGTGCCAGCAGCTTCGGCAGGAGCCTGTTTTTT.